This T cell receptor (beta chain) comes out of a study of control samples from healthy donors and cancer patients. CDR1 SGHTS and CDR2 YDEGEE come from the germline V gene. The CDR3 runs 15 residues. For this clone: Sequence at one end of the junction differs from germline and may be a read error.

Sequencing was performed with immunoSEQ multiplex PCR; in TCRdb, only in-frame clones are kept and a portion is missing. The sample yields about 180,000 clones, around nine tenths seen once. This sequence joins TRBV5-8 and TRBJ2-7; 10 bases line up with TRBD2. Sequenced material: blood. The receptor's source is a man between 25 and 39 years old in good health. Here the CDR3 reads CVSRAASGGSYEQYF. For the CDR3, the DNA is TGTGTCAGCAGGGCCGCTAGCGGGGGCTCCTACGAGCAGTACTTC.